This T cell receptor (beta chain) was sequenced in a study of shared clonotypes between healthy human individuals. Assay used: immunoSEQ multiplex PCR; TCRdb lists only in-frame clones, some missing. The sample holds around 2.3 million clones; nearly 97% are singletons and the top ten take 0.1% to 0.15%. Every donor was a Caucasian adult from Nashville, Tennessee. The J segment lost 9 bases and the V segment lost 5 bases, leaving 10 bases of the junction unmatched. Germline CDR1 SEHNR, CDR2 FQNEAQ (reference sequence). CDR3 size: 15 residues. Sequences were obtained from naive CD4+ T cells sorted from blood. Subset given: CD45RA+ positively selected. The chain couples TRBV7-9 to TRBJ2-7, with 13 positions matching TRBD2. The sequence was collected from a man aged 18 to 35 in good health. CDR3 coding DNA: TGTGCCAGCAGCCTCGAGACTAGCGGGAGGTCGGGGCAGTACTTC. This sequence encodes CASSLETSGRSGQYF.